The 18 T cell receptor beta chains given below trace back to one sample, sequenced in a study of Graves' ophthalmopathy and Graves' hyperthyroidism. Amplified TCR beta CDR3 regions were obtained using RNA transcripts as template. First-round RT-PCR with HTBI primers preceded a second-round multiplex PCR. MiXCR, run by TCRdb on the multiplex PCR reads, gives a single entry per CDR3 protein. This table has roughly 600,000 distinct CDR3 sequences, roughly 39% appearing once. What was sequenced was peripheral blood or thyroid tissue (not recorded which). Receptor source: an adult man with Graves' hyperthyroidism.

Details on this clonotype: One end of the junction fails to match germline, which may point to a read error. The chain uses TRBV24-1 and TRBJ2-3, with 7 bases identical to TRBD2. The CDR3 loop spans 16 amino acids. Germline V gene data show CDR1 as KGHDR and CDR2 as SFDVKD. CDR3 DNA sequence: TGTGTCACCAGTGATTTGAGCGGGACCGGCACAGATACGCAGTATTTT. Translation gives CVTSDLSGTGTDTQYF.

CDR3 residues: CASRSGSNTEAFF. The CDR3 DNA reads as TGTGCCAGCAGATCAGGTTCTAACACTGAAGCTTTCTTT. V is TRBV7-9 and J is TRBJ1-1, with no clear D. CDR1 and CDR2 from the germline V gene are SEHNR and FQNEAQ (reference sequence). The CDR3 totals 13 residues. Trimming removed 6 bases from V and 2 bases from J, with 10 bases in between.

This rearrangement joins TRBV7-6 to TRBJ1-4; 7 bases agree with TRBD1. CDR1 is SGHVS and CDR2 is FNYEAQ in the germline V gene. Losses at the gene ends were 0 bases for V and 7 bases for J; bases not matched to a gene: 2. There are 14 residues in the CDR3. The DNA for the CDR3 is TGTGCCAGCAGCTTAGCGGACAGGATTGAAAAACTGTTTTTT. Amino acids: CASSLADRIEKLFF.

For this clonotype: As the CDR3 is not closed by the conserved phenylalanine or tryptophan, this likely results from a read error. V gene TRBV12-3 or TRBV12-4 combines with J gene TRBJ2-5; 10 bases are shared with TRBD1. The V segment lost 6 bases and the J segment 1 base; nucleotides outside the gene matches: 5. The CDR3 is 15 amino acids. The CDR3 nucleotides are TGTGCCAGCAGCCGGGACAGGGGATTCCAAGAGACCCAGTACCTC. It yields the protein CASSRDRGFQETQYL.

This clonotype appeared a few times. The CDR3, as DNA: TGTGCCAGCAGCCAAGATGGGACTAGCGGGGGGGCGGGGGAGCAGTACTTC. Amino acid sequence: CASSQDGTSGGAGEQYF. The chain employs TRBV4-2 and TRBJ2-7; 16 bases map to TRBD2. V lost 0 bases, J lost 7 bases, and 6 bases stayed unmatched. The CDR3 is 17 amino acids. Germline values: CDR1 LGHNA, CDR2 YNFKEQ.

This clonotype was seen repeatedly, ten times or more. The chain recombines TRBV12-3 or TRBV12-4 with TRBJ2-5; D may correspond to TRBD1 or TRBD2 (5 bases each). The V gene lost 8 bases and the J gene lost 5 bases, with 24 bases spanning the gap. The CDR3 consists of 16 residues. The CDR3 DNA sequence: TGTGCCAGCGGGTTGGGACGTGGGCCCGCACGGGAGACCCAGTACTTC. Protein: CASGLGRGPARETQYF.

A remark on this clonotype: The final CDR3 position lacks the conserved phenylalanine or tryptophan, pointing to a likely read error. J is TRBJ2-5 and V is TRBV9, with D possibly matching TRBD2 (7 bases). The germline V gene encodes CDR1 SGDLS and CDR2 YYNGEE. The V end was cut by 2 bases, the J end by 2 bases, with 16 bases between. CDR3 length: 16 residues. CDR3 protein: CASSVGGGGGQETQYL. In nucleotides, the CDR3 is TGTGCCAGCAGCGTGGGGGGGGGAGGGGGGCAAGAGACCCAGTACCTC.

J is TRBJ2-7 and V is TRBV6-6, with D unresolved. The V end was cut by 2 bases, the J end by 5 bases, with 7 bases between. The CDR3 has 12 residues. Germline V gene data show CDR1 as MNHNY and CDR2 as SVGAGI (reference sequence). CDR3 in amino acids: CASSYVYNEQYF. CDR3 nucleotide sequence: TGTGCCAGCAGTTACGTCTACAACGAGCAGTACTTC.

Of note for this clonotype: A much larger clonotype is one base distant, so this may be a read error. The final CDR3 position lacks the conserved phenylalanine or tryptophan, pointing to a likely read error. CDR3 DNA: TGTGCCAGCAGTCCGCGAGGGACGGACGGCGAGCAGTACCTC. Translated: CASSPRGTDGEQYL. This chain uses TRBV12-3 or TRBV12-4 with TRBJ2-7, with D perhaps given as TRBD1 or TRBD2 (5 bases each). V shed 5 bases and J shed 6 bases, with 17 bases lying between them. This CDR3 contains 14 residues.

The chain couples TRBV20-1 to TRBJ1-2; 7 bases line up with TRBD1. After removal of 6 bases from V and 8 bases from J, the junction contained 24 bases not matched to a gene. The CDR3 is made up of 17 amino acids. Germline V gene data show CDR1 as DFQATT and CDR2 as SNEGSKA (reference sequence). DNA for the CDR3: TGCAGTGCCAGGACACGTTTTACAGACAGGGTTACGGCAGGCTACACCTTC. This translates into CSARTRFTDRVTAGYTF.

The chain couples TRBV7-9 to TRBJ2-4; D call uncertain. This CDR3 has 13 residues. V was trimmed by 1 base and J by 8 bases, leaving 9 bases between them. Per the germline V gene, CDR1 is SEHNR and CDR2 is FQNEAQ (reference sequence). The CDR3 nucleotides read TGTGCCAGCAGCTTAGATCGGATGGACATTCAGTACTTC. As protein: CASSLDRMDIQYF.

Comment on this clonotype: An end of the junction does not agree with germline; a read error may underlie this. This chain uses TRBV7-2 with TRBJ1-4; TRBD1 might be the D (5 bases). Germline values: CDR1 SGHTA, CDR2 FQGNSA. This CDR3 contains 16 residues. The CDR3 loop is CASSSAQGSLNEKLVF. CDR3 nucleotide sequence: TGTGCCAGTAGCTCAGCGCAGGGCAGTCTTAATGAAAAACTGGTTTTT.

V gene TRBV7-3 combines with J gene TRBJ1-4; a weak D match, TRBD1 (5 bases). The CDR3 contains 18 residues. Germline V CDR1 and CDR2: SGHTA, FQGTGA. V lost 5 bases, J lost 4 bases, and 23 bases lay in between. DNA of the CDR3: TGTGCCAGCAGCGCTCAGGCAGGGTCAACCATCTATAATGAAAAACTGTTTTTT. This sequence encodes CASSAQAGSTIYNEKLFF.

As concerns this clonotype: This may be a read error, as it is one base from a much larger clone. This chain joins TRBV13 and TRBJ1-1, with D possibly TRBD1 on 6 matching bases. Germline CDR1 PRHDT, CDR2 FYEKMQ (reference sequence). The CDR3 has 15 residues. The ends were cut back, 5 bases at V and 4 bases at J, with 17 bases in the middle. CDR3 sequence reads: CASSINRGLSTEAFF. CDR3 DNA sequence: TGTGCCAGCAGCATCAACCGGGGGCTGAGCACTGAAGCTTTCTTT.

Notes on this clonotype: A read error may account for a junction end that differs from germline. This chain connects TRBV9 to TRBJ2-5; TRBD1 is a possible D gene (6 bases). Germline values: CDR1 SGDLS, CDR2 YYNGEE. The CDR3 contains 17 residues. CDR3 residues: CASSVDTTRGRQETQYF. CDR3 DNA: TGTGCCAGCAGCGTAGATACAACCAGGGGACGACAAGAGACACAGTACTTC.

This clonotype was picked up a small number of times. The V call is TRBV2, the J call TRBJ1-2, with a possible D match to TRBD1 (5 bases). Germline CDR1 and CDR2: SNHLY and FYNNEI. The CDR3 extends over 13 amino acids. V gave up 7 bases and J gave up 12 bases, with 21 bases separating them. This chain's CDR3 is CASIYTGASGNTF. CDR3 coding DNA: TGTGCCAGCATCTACACTGGGGCCTCTGGAAACACCTTC.

V usage is TRBV2 and J usage is TRBJ2-5; 8 bases are shared with TRBD2. This CDR3 has 15 residues. V shed 2 bases and J 2 bases; nucleotides not matched to a gene: 4. Germline loops: CDR1 SNHLY, CDR2 FYNNEI. Here the CDR3 reads CASSETTSGQETQYF. The CDR3 DNA reads as TGTGCCAGCAGTGAAACCACTAGCGGACAAGAGACCCAGTACTTC.

The chain has TRBV12-3 or TRBV12-4 and TRBJ2-7; D may be TRBD1 (5 bases). The CDR3 extends over 13 amino acids. Trimming removed 6 bases at V and 5 bases at J, with 14 bases between. CDR3 in amino acids: CASSRGAGNEQYF. Here the CDR3 DNA reads TGTGCCAGCAGCCGCGGAGCAGGGAACGAGCAGTACTTC.